This TCR beta chain was identified in a study of massively parallel sequencing of T cell beta chains (dated by TCRdb to the late 2000s). Context from the whole study: Human TCR beta CDR3 diversity in peripheral blood was profiled using 5'-RACE, Illumina short-read sequencing and a dedicated short-read assembly strategy.

All donors in the pool were aged roughly 18 to 40 years, and the pool included several hundred males and 150 to 200 females. Peripheral leukocyte polyA+ RNA was isolated from around 180 liters of pooled peripheral blood. The starting material was a commercial mRNA preparation from normal human peripheral blood leukocytes pooled from roughly 500 individuals. On the study overall, not on this receptor specifically: Since the RNA was pooled from many donors, the results capture clonotype abundance averaged across the population rather than the repertoire of any individual. Among 30,000 to 35,000 distinct clonotypes, over 50% of clonotypes but only 15% to 20% of assemblies were accounted for by single-copy clonotypes. The reported gene usage frequencies may have been skewed by preferential PCR amplification of some TRBV and TRBJ sequences. In subsampling, clonotype counts increased linearly with read number, which indicated that sequencing depth was far from saturation. CDR3 beta length spanned 21 to 81 nucleotides, with a peak at 45 nucleotides. Usage of TRBV genes spanned from about 0.01% for TRBV17 up to 24.6% for TRBV20-1, while TRBJ usage spanned from 1.6% for TRBJ2-6 up to roughly 17% for TRBJ2-1. A single sequence read supported most clonotypes (about 60% of the roughly 30,000), and this single-read support could in principle inflate apparent diversity. Only roughly 23,000 (around 70%) of the clonotypes could be assigned a unique TRBV gene.

The germline V gene gives CDR1 as MNHEY and CDR2 as SVGEGT. From V the trimming removes 8 bases and from J it removes 7 bases, while the gene matches leave 8 bases of the junction unaccounted for. The CDR3, cysteine through phenylalanine, is 14 amino acids long. The sequence is cut down to CDR3 DNA, 42 bases in frame from base 1. The instrument given in TCRdb is Illumina Genome Analyzer II. After two rounds of nested PCR using TRBC1/TRBC2-specific primers, a RACE product of roughly 520 bp was obtained and then gel-purified. To give RACE a 5' anchor, first-strand cDNA synthesis used a TRBC-specific primer together with a template-switching oligonucleotide. Because the RACE amplicon was too long for direct short-read sequencing, the RACE amplicon was concatemerized by ligation and sheared by sonication. PAGE was used to isolate a size fraction of 100 to 300 bp, and that fraction then underwent shotgun sequencing on the Illumina platform. In separate sequencing runs on an Illumina GAII, 18.8 million 36-nt reads and 21.7 million 50-nt single-end reads were generated. The paper's processing steps were these. Assembly of the pooled about 38,000,000 reads was performed with iSSAKE using parameters -m 15, -o 2 and -r 0.7. Seeds for the de novo CDR3 beta assemblies came from reads aligning to the ends of Ensembl TRBV gene predictions that carried unmatched junctional bases. Clonotype abundance was estimated from the number of matching assembled contigs rather than from raw read depth. Of the assembled clonotypes, some 2,100 (5.9%) were found to have in-frame stop codons and were removed, so that approximately 35,000 productive clonotypes were retained. Of the 270 or so unique TCR sequences obtained by Sanger sequencing of cloned RACE products, approximately 70% were also present in the Illumina assembly. The public reads were reprocessed in TCRdb via fastp at Q25 and MiXCR, keeping in-frame beta chains. Every CDR3 protein is listed once, alongside the most common genes and DNA of its rows. It is TCRdb's table, rather than the study itself, that gives the V and J calls and clone size. In all, the sample holds approximately 4,000 distinct CDR3 sequences, and roughly two fifths of those were seen once. Approximately 2.7% of the sample belongs to the ten largest clones.

Comments on this clonotype: Its cognate antigen has yet to be identified. Base quality data are lacking; no much larger clone is found one base away.

The TCR sequence derives from a pool of human donors in good health; the sample was commercial RNA pooled from many donors. This chain is built from TRBV6-2 or TRBV6-3 and TRBJ2-1, with 10 junctional bases fitting TRBD1. Sequencing input: commercial RNA from peripheral blood pooled from many donors. The CDR3 is CASESGTGVNEQFF. The sequenced DNA is TGTGCCAGCGAGTCCGGGACAGGGGTAAATGAGCAGTTCTTC.